These T cell receptor beta chains were read from a single sample in a study of T cell repertoires in cytomegalovirus infection. A single record per CDR3 protein comes from TCRdb applying MiXCR to the reads. The sample holds 450,000 to 550,000 distinct CDR3 sequences, more than 15% seen once. Sequencing was done on a sample of CD8+ T cells from PBMCs. Receptors originate from a human donor in good health (CMV status not recorded). Some clones in this sample may be carry-over from other donors' samples. Each CDR3 is given with its conserved first and last residue. A D gene is named only where the DNA matches it firmly. Clone sizes are given selectively: once, few, many, or a class where the clone is expanded.

size: -
D: TRBD2
J: TRBJ2-1
V: TRBV20-1
CDR3: CSASGLFKDNEQFF

size: many
D: TRBD2
J: TRBJ2-5
V: TRBV14
CDR3: CASSLAGGSPETQYF

size: -
D: TRBD1
J: TRBJ1-4
V: TRBV15
CDR3: CATSRDRATNEKLFF

size: many
D: TRBD2
J: TRBJ2-3
V: TRBV12-3/TRBV12-4
CDR3: CASSLPGGYTDTQYF

size: few
D: -
J: TRBJ2-5
V: TRBV5-1
CDR3: CASSPRVWEETQYF

size: -
D: -
J: TRBJ2-7
V: TRBV5-1
CDR3: CASSLERAEHYEQYF

size: many
D: TRBD1
J: TRBJ1-6
V: TRBV7-6
CDR3: CASSLDPGTENSPLHF

size: many
D: -
J: TRBJ1-6
V: TRBV7-2
CDR3: CASSAQELIVNSPLHF

size: many
D: -
J: TRBJ2-5
V: TRBV12-3/TRBV12-4
CDR3: CASRTSKRMAQYF

size: -
D: -
J: TRBJ1-1
V: TRBV7-1
CDR3: CASSPSDMGLFLKTEAFF

size: -
D: TRBD1
J: TRBJ1-1
V: TRBV27
CDR3: CASSPLTGFINTEAFF

size: few
D: TRBD1
J: TRBJ1-6
V: TRBV5-1
CDR3: CASRAGTGSSPLHF

size: -
D: -
J: TRBJ1-3
V: TRBV5-4
CDR3: CASSPNREAGNTIYF

size: many
D: TRBD1
J: TRBJ2-5
V: TRBV23-1
CDR3: CASSQSTGGQETQYF

size: few
D: -
J: TRBJ2-1
V: TRBV18
CDR3: CASSPGSPYSYNEQFF

size: many
D: TRBD1
J: TRBJ1-4
V: TRBV7-8
CDR3: CASSQDRGREKLFF

size: few
D: TRBD1
J: TRBJ1-2
V: TRBV12-5
CDR3: CASALGQSGSNYGYTF

size: -
D: -
J: TRBJ1-1
V: TRBV7-9
CDR3: CASSVGQRNTEAFF

size: many
D: TRBD1
J: TRBJ1-2
V: TRBV12-3/TRBV12-4
CDR3: CASSPTGGDYGYTF

size: few
D: TRBD1
J: TRBJ2-1
V: TRBV5-6
CDR3: CASSWRTGGWNEQFF

size: many
D: -
J: TRBJ2-5
V: TRBV5-4
CDR3: CASSSRTEQETQYF

size: -
D: -
J: TRBJ1-5
V: TRBV27
CDR3: CASSLVKVTGDQPQHF

size: many
D: -
J: TRBJ2-1
V: TRBV12-3/TRBV12-4
CDR3: CASRLGTGSVEQFF

size: -
D: TRBD2
J: TRBJ2-7
V: TRBV19
CDR3: CASSIAREGYEQYF

size: -
D: -
J: TRBJ1-2
V: TRBV3-1
CDR3: CANSQDDSYGYTF

size: many
D: -
J: TRBJ2-5
V: TRBV7-9
CDR3: CASSLPREETQYF

size: -
D: -
J: TRBJ1-2
V: TRBV28
CDR3: CASSFGVGYTF

size: many
D: TRBD2
J: TRBJ2-7
V: TRBV10-3
CDR3: CAISGGEGIPYEQYF

size: -
D: -
J: TRBJ2-1
V: TRBV27
CDR3: CASSLDIGGEQFF

size: -
D: -
J: TRBJ2-5
V: TRBV2
CDR3: CAIQRALLETQYF

size: many
D: TRBD1
J: TRBJ2-5
V: TRBV7-6
CDR3: CASRGQGPFLYF

size: -
D: TRBD2
J: TRBJ2-4
V: TRBV6-5
CDR3: CASPGLTGEGPCDIQYF

size: once
D: -
J: TRBJ1-4
V: TRBV6-5
CDR3: CASSYSGNEKLFF

size: -
D: -
J: TRBJ1-1
V: TRBV29-1
CDR3: CSVQVNTEAFF

size: many
D: TRBD2
J: TRBJ2-1
V: TRBV7-2
CDR3: CASSLSGLAGVKSYNEQFF

size: many
D: -
J: TRBJ1-1
V: TRBV11-2
CDR3: CASSLIRDVEAFF

size: few
D: -
J: TRBJ2-6
V: TRBV12-3/TRBV12-4
CDR3: CASSLGGGPGANVLTF

size: many
D: -
J: TRBJ2-2
V: TRBV7-9
CDR3: CASSLRRGFTTGELFF